This T cell receptor beta chain was recovered during a study of blood T cells in healthy people across ages. General observations from the study: What prevented conclusive comparison of naive and antigen-experienced cells was that PBMCs were unsorted. In these data, TCR beta diversity tracked strongly with naive T cell percentage. When set beside aged donors, long-lived donors presented more naive CD4+ cells and higher diversity.

Looked up from germline, CDR1 is MNHEY and CDR2 is SVGAGI. CDR3 length equals 14 residues. The ends lost 5 bases at V and 5 bases at J; junction bases unmatched: 7. Primed by a sample-barcoded 5' primer and a J-beta primer mix, a second PCR proceeded for 7 to 11 cycles. Researchers report that each sample yielded at least 2.5 million CDR3-containing paired-end reads. TCRdb re-derived calls from the 5' RACE reads in MiXCR, one entry per CDR3 protein. The sample has 1,500,000 or so distinct CDR3 sequences, almost 60% seen once. A word on this clonotype: What it binds is not known.

The chain carries TRBV6-5 and TRBJ2-7; 9 nucleotides agree with TRBD2. The source material was blood. The sequence derives from a man younger than 35 in good health. The CDR3 DNA is TGTGCCAGCAGTCGTTTTGAGCGGGGGGACGAGCAGTACTTC. Amino acid sequence: CASSRFERGDEQYF.